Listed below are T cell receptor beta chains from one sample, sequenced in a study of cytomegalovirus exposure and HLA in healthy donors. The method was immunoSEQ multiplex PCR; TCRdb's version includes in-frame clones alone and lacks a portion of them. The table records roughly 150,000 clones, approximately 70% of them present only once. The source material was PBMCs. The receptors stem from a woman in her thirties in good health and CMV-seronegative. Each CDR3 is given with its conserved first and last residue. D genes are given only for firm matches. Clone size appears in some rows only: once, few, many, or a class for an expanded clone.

CDR3 DNA: TGTGCCAGCAGTTTACTTCAGGACAGGGGGTACGAGCAGTACTTC
CDR3 protein: CASSLLQDRGYEQYF
J gene: TRBJ2-7
clone size: .
CDR3 length: 15
D gene: TRBD1
V gene: TRBV28

CDR3 DNA: TGTGCCTGGAGTGGGGACAGGGAAGGTCTCGGTATTTATGGCTACACCTTC
CDR3 protein: CAWSGDREGLGIYGYTF
J gene: TRBJ1-2
clone size: .
CDR3 length: 17
D gene: TRBD1
V gene: TRBV30

CDR3 DNA: TGTGCCAGCAGCGTGACACAAGATACGCAGTATTTT
CDR3 protein: CASSVTQDTQYF
J gene: TRBJ2-3
clone size: few
CDR3 length: 12
D gene: .
V gene: TRBV9

CDR3 DNA: TGCGCCAGCAGCTTGGGGCCGGGACAGGAAACCGGGGAGCTGTTTTTT
CDR3 protein: CASSLGPGQETGELFF
J gene: TRBJ2-2
clone size: .
CDR3 length: 16
D gene: TRBD1
V gene: TRBV5-1

CDR3 DNA: TGTGCAAGTCGCTCGGCGGGGGGTGAGGCTTTCTTT
CDR3 protein: CASRSAGGEAFF
J gene: TRBJ1-1
clone size: few
CDR3 length: 12
D gene: .
V gene: TRBV12-2

CDR3 DNA: TGTGCCAGCAGCCCTGACAGGGGGGATGGAAACACCATATATTTT
CDR3 protein: CASSPDRGDGNTIYF
J gene: TRBJ1-3
clone size: .
CDR3 length: 15
D gene: TRBD1
V gene: TRBV7-2

CDR3 DNA: TGTGCTCAAGGAGGGATCTATGGCTACACCTTC
CDR3 protein: CAQGGIYGYTF
J gene: TRBJ1-2
clone size: .
CDR3 length: 11
D gene: .
V gene: TRBV28

CDR3 DNA: TGTGCCAGCAGTGAAAACCCCAATGGGAGCCCTAACTATGGCTACACCTTC
CDR3 protein: CASSENPNGSPNYGYTF
J gene: TRBJ1-2
clone size: .
CDR3 length: 17
D gene: .
V gene: TRBV6-1

CDR3 DNA: TGTGCCAGCGTCTGGCCTAGCGGGAGCACAGATACGCAGTATTTT
CDR3 protein: CASVWPSGSTDTQYF
J gene: TRBJ2-3
clone size: .
CDR3 length: 15
D gene: TRBD2
V gene: TRBV2

CDR3 DNA: TGTGCCAGCAGCCCCGACAGCTACACTGAAGCTTTCTTT
CDR3 protein: CASSPDSYTEAFF
J gene: TRBJ1-1
clone size: once
CDR3 length: 13
D gene: .
V gene: TRBV9

CDR3 DNA: TGTGCCAGCAGTGACTCGCCAGACACCGGGGAGCTGTTTTTT
CDR3 protein: CASSDSPDTGELFF
J gene: TRBJ2-2
clone size: few
CDR3 length: 14
D gene: .
V gene: TRBV6-4

CDR3 DNA: TGTGCCAGCAGCCCAGCGAGTTCGATCGGAGATACGCAGTATTTT
CDR3 protein: CASSPASSIGDTQYF
J gene: TRBJ2-3
clone size: .
CDR3 length: 15
D gene: .
V gene: TRBV5-4

CDR3 DNA: TGCGCCAGCAGCGGACTAGCGGGAGGACTTTACGAGCAGTACTTC
CDR3 protein: CASSGLAGGLYEQYF
J gene: TRBJ2-7
clone size: .
CDR3 length: 15
D gene: TRBD2
V gene: TRBV10-2

CDR3 DNA: TGTGCCAGCACCAGACAGGCGTACCAAGAGACCCAGTACTTC
CDR3 protein: CASTRQAYQETQYF
J gene: TRBJ2-5
clone size: few
CDR3 length: 14
D gene: .
V gene: TRBV6-1

CDR3 DNA: TGTGCCAGCTCACCACCTCAGGTTTCTAGCACAGATACGCAGTATTTT
CDR3 protein: CASSPPQVSSTDTQYF
J gene: TRBJ2-3
clone size: .
CDR3 length: 16
D gene: .
V gene: TRBV18

CDR3 DNA: TGTGCCAGCAGTTCTCCCGGGAGGGGGACCTACGAGCAGTACTTC
CDR3 protein: CASSSPGRGTYEQYF
J gene: TRBJ2-7
clone size: .
CDR3 length: 15
D gene: TRBD2
V gene: TRBV28

CDR3 DNA: TGCGCCAGCAGCCGAATCGACAGGGAGATATACGAGCAGTACTTC
CDR3 protein: CASSRIDREIYEQYF
J gene: TRBJ2-7
clone size: few
CDR3 length: 15
D gene: TRBD1
V gene: TRBV4-1

CDR3 DNA: TGTGCCAGCAGTTACTCCTGGGAGGTAAACACCGGGGAGCTGTTTTTT
CDR3 protein: CASSYSWEVNTGELFF
J gene: TRBJ2-2
clone size: .
CDR3 length: 16
D gene: .
V gene: TRBV6-6

CDR3 DNA: TGTGCCAGCGCGTTACAGGGTAATTCACCCCTCCACTTT
CDR3 protein: CASALQGNSPLHF
J gene: TRBJ1-6
clone size: .
CDR3 length: 13
D gene: .
V gene: TRBV7-8

CDR3 DNA: TGTGCCAGTAGTAACAGGGGTGGGGGTAACGAAAAACTGTTTTTT
CDR3 protein: CASSNRGGGNEKLFF
J gene: TRBJ1-4
clone size: .
CDR3 length: 15
D gene: TRBD1
V gene: TRBV19

CDR3 DNA: TGTGCCAGCAGTGGACAGACAGGACAAGAGACCCAGTACTTC
CDR3 protein: CASSGQTGQETQYF
J gene: TRBJ2-5
clone size: .
CDR3 length: 14
D gene: .
V gene: TRBV2

CDR3 DNA: TGTGCCAGCAGTCCCGCTAGCGGGAGTACCGGGGAGCTGTTTTTT
CDR3 protein: CASSPASGSTGELFF
J gene: TRBJ2-2
clone size: .
CDR3 length: 15
D gene: TRBD2
V gene: TRBV6-1

CDR3 DNA: TGTGCCTGGAGTGCCACAGATAATTCACCCCTCCACTTT
CDR3 protein: CAWSATDNSPLHF
J gene: TRBJ1-6
clone size: .
CDR3 length: 13
D gene: .
V gene: TRBV30

CDR3 DNA: TGTGCCAGCAGCCCTGGCCCGACCTACAATGAGCAGTTCTTC
CDR3 protein: CASSPGPTYNEQFF
J gene: TRBJ2-1
clone size: .
CDR3 length: 14
D gene: .
V gene: TRBV7-6

CDR3 DNA: TGTGCCAGCTCGAGACAGCGGGCCGTCCCCGGGGAGCTGTTTTTT
CDR3 protein: CASSRQRAVPGELFF
J gene: TRBJ2-2
clone size: .
CDR3 length: 15
D gene: .
V gene: TRBV6-5

CDR3 DNA: TGTGCCAGCACCTCGGGGATATCGATCTACGAGCAGTACTTC
CDR3 protein: CASTSGISIYEQYF
J gene: TRBJ2-7
clone size: .
CDR3 length: 14
D gene: .
V gene: TRBV7-9

CDR3 DNA: TGTGCCAGCAGCCCCCGGCAGGCCCTCGCCACAGATACGCAGTATTTT
CDR3 protein: CASSPRQALATDTQYF
J gene: TRBJ2-3
clone size: .
CDR3 length: 16
D gene: .
V gene: TRBV7-3

CDR3 DNA: TGTGCCAGCAGTTTAGTCGGGGTTTGGGGTAGCAATCAGCCCCAGCATTTT
CDR3 protein: CASSLVGVWGSNQPQHF
J gene: TRBJ1-5
clone size: .
CDR3 length: 17
D gene: .
V gene: TRBV28

CDR3 DNA: TGTGCCAGCAGCTTAGAATGGGACAGCCCTTTCCAGTACTTC
CDR3 protein: CASSLEWDSPFQYF
J gene: TRBJ2-5
clone size: .
CDR3 length: 14
D gene: TRBD1
V gene: TRBV7-2

CDR3 DNA: TGTGCCAGCAGCCAATTACAGGGGGCCTACGAGCAGTACTTC
CDR3 protein: CASSQLQGAYEQYF
J gene: TRBJ2-7
clone size: once
CDR3 length: 14
D gene: TRBD1
V gene: TRBV28

CDR3 DNA: TGTGCCAGCAGCCTTGGACAGGGGACTACAACTAATGAAAAACTGTTTTTT
CDR3 protein: CASSLGQGTTTNEKLFF
J gene: TRBJ1-4
clone size: .
CDR3 length: 17
D gene: TRBD1
V gene: TRBV5-6

CDR3 DNA: TGTGCCAGCAGTGACCGACTAAGAGAAGCTTTCTTT
CDR3 protein: CASSDRLREAFF
J gene: TRBJ1-1
clone size: .
CDR3 length: 12
D gene: .
V gene: TRBV6-1

CDR3 DNA: TGTGCCAGTAGTACGTCTCTAGCGGGGCCGTCCGTGACCCAGTACTTC
CDR3 protein: CASSTSLAGPSVTQYF
J gene: TRBJ2-5
clone size: .
CDR3 length: 16
D gene: TRBD2
V gene: TRBV19

CDR3 DNA: TGTGCCAGCAGTGCCTCTACAGGGGCACGGGAGACCCAGTACTTC
CDR3 protein: CASSASTGARETQYF
J gene: TRBJ2-5
clone size: .
CDR3 length: 15
D gene: TRBD1
V gene: TRBV28

CDR3 DNA: TGTGCCAGCAGCGCCGGGACATGGTCCACAGATACGCAGTATTTT
CDR3 protein: CASSAGTWSTDTQYF
J gene: TRBJ2-3
clone size: .
CDR3 length: 15
D gene: .
V gene: TRBV9

CDR3 DNA: TGTGCCAGCAGCGAAAGACAGGGGAGCTCCTACAATGAGCAGTTCTTC
CDR3 protein: CASSERQGSSYNEQFF
J gene: TRBJ2-1
clone size: .
CDR3 length: 16
D gene: TRBD1
V gene: TRBV11-1

CDR3 DNA: TGTGCCGGCGCACAGGGGGCAATGGAAAAACTGTTTTTT
CDR3 protein: CAGAQGAMEKLFF
J gene: TRBJ1-4
clone size: .
CDR3 length: 13
D gene: TRBD1
V gene: TRBV30